The next 16 T cell receptor beta chains were all read from a single sample in a study of metastatic and nonmetastatic thyroid tumors. Patients had received no treatment of any kind before thyroid surgery. MiXCR was used by TCRdb to re-call the PCR reads. The profile covers fewer than 45,000 clones, with about 13% appearing a single time and around 9.5% taken by the ten largest. Input material: blood. The receptors were sampled from a female donor with papillary thyroid cancer or a benign thyroid nodule (not recorded which). Some clones in this sample may be carry-over from other donors' samples.

Judged by abundance, this clone is medium-sized. V is TRBV6-2 or TRBV6-3 and J is TRBJ1-1; TRBD1 is a possible D gene (6 bases). From germline, CDR1 is MNHEY and CDR2 SVGEGT. The length of the CDR3 is 16 residues. The germline V and J ends were trimmed by 0 bases and 3 bases, with 14 bases remaining between them. CDR3 region: CASSYSSGGLYTEAFF. The CDR3 DNA reads TGTGCCAGCAGTTACTCGAGTGGGGGCCTGTACACTGAAGCTTTCTTT.

This clone was found many times. This sequence joins TRBV24-1 and TRBJ2-2, with 8 bases lining up with TRBD1. With V trimmed by 2 bases and J by 7 bases, 8 bases remained unmatched. The V gene's germline CDR1 is KGHDR and CDR2 SFDVKD. The CDR3 spans 16 residues. In DNA form, the CDR3 reads TGTGCCACCAGTGATTCCACACGGACAGGGCACGGGGAGCTGTTTTTT. It codes for CATSDSTRTGHGELFF.

This clone was detected many times. The gene calls are TRBV7-3 and TRBJ1-1; D gene uncertain. The germline V gene has CDR1 SGHTA and CDR2 FQGTGA. Trimming shortened V by 6 bases and J by 1 base, and 15 bases separated the two germline ends. This CDR3 spans 15 amino acids. This chain's CDR3 is CASSLGPPPNTEAFF. CDR3 nucleotide sequence: TGTGCCAGCAGTTTAGGGCCCCCACCGAACACTGAAGCTTTCTTT.

This clone has a count of ten or more. The sample holds other DNA sequences that translate to the same CDR3. V and J are TRBV28 and TRBJ2-1, with D possibly being TRBD1 (6 bases). The V and J ends lost 7 bases and 7 bases respectively, with 20 bases between them. In germline, CDR1 is MDHEN, CDR2 SYDVKM. CDR3 length: 15 residues. Here the CDR3 reads CASTPRGRGRNEQFF. The CDR3 nucleotides are TGTGCCAGCACCCCGAGGGGCAGGGGTCGAAATGAGCAGTTCTTC.

This clone showed up many times. V is TRBV3-1 and J is TRBJ2-7, with 8 bases lining up with TRBD1. This CDR3 comprises 15 residues. Germline lookup yields CDR1 LGHDT and CDR2 YNNKEL (reference sequence). Losses at the gene ends were 3 bases for V and 6 bases for J; bases not matched to a gene: 10. CDR3 sequence reads: CASSQLTGAVGEQYF. The CDR3 DNA follows: TGTGCCAGCAGCCAGCTGACAGGGGCGGTTGGCGAGCAGTACTTC.

J is TRBJ2-2 and V is TRBV7-3; D gene unclear. Trimming stripped 5 bases from V and 10 bases from J, with 14 bases between. The germline V gene encodes CDR1 SGHTA and CDR2 FQGTGA. The CDR3 is 13 residues long. The CDR3 loop reads CASSPVGSMELFF. The DNA for the CDR3 is TGTGCCAGCAGCCCCGTGGGGTCGATGGAGCTGTTTTTT.

This clone has at least ten counts. Other DNA variants within this sample encode the same CDR3. The V and J genes are TRBV20-1 and TRBJ2-1, with 10 bases matching TRBD2. The CDR3 sequence is 20 residues long. With V trimmed by 0 bases and J by 5 bases, 19 bases remained unmatched. Germline CDR1 DFQATT, CDR2 SNEGSKA (reference sequence). The CDR3 reads CSARDPASGSKFTVNNEQFF. The CDR3 DNA sequence: TGCAGTGCTAGAGATCCGGCTAGCGGGAGTAAATTCACCGTTAACAATGAGCAGTTCTTC.

This clone was seen repeatedly, ten times or more. The J gene is TRBJ1-5, the V gene TRBV5-5; maybe TRBD1 (5 bases). This CDR3 region has 14 residues. V was shortened by 4 bases and J by 3 bases, with 11 bases between the two germline ends. Germline-derived CDR1 and CDR2 are SGHKS and YYEKEE (reference sequence). CDR3 DNA sequence: TGTGCCAGCAGCCAGGGACGGATCAATCAGCCCCAGCATTTT. Its protein product is CASSQGRINQPQHF.

This clone was counted at least ten times. This chain links TRBV3-1 with TRBJ2-1; D remains unclear. V lost 0 bases to trimming and J lost 4 bases, with 4 bases between them. There are 13 residues in the CDR3. Germline CDR1 and CDR2: LGHDT and YNNKEL (reference sequence). The CDR3: CASSQERYNEQFF. DNA for the CDR3: TGTGCCAGCAGCCAAGAGCGGTACAATGAGCAGTTCTTC.

This clone was recorded at least ten times. The chain carries TRBV28 and TRBJ1-1; D is perhaps TRBD1 (5 bases). Germline CDR1 is MDHEN and CDR2 is SYDVKM. CDR3 length: 13 residues. Trimming took 4 bases from V and 4 from J, leaving 10 bases between them. In nucleotides, the CDR3 is TGTGCCAGCAGTTCCGGGACGAGCACTGAAGCTTTCTTT. Translated: CASSSGTSTEAFF. The complete variable domain, with remaining parts taken from reference TRBV28 and TRBJ1-1, reads DVKVTQSSRYLVKRTGEKVFLECVQDMDHENMFWYRQDPGLGLRLIYFSYDVKMKEKGDIPEGYSVSREKKERFSLILESASTNQTSMYLCASSSGTSTEAFFGQGTRLTVV.

This clone was counted many times. The genes are TRBV4-1 and TRBJ2-1; 8 nucleotides align to TRBD1. V lost 1 base, J lost 3 bases, and 2 bases stayed unmatched. The V gene's germline CDR1 is MGHRA and CDR2 YSYEKL. The CDR3 extends over 15 amino acids. The CDR3 loop is CASSQAQGGYNEQFF. The CDR3 DNA follows: TGCGCCAGCAGCCAAGCACAGGGGGGCTACAATGAGCAGTTCTTC.

This clone was seen many times. This chain links TRBV28 with TRBJ2-6; D not resolved. V was shortened by 3 bases and J by 0 bases, with 6 bases between the two germline ends. Per the germline V gene, CDR1 is MDHEN and CDR2 is SYDVKM. The CDR3 is made up of 15 amino acids. Here the CDR3 reads CASSFLGSGANVLTF. In nucleotides, the CDR3 is TGTGCCAGCAGTTTTCTAGGCTCTGGGGCCAACGTCCTGACTTTC.

This clone was seen at least ten times. The chain recombines TRBV6-1 with TRBJ1-2; TRBD1 aligns across 7 bases. The V segment lost 8 bases and the J segment 1 base; nucleotides outside the gene matches: 7. Per germline, CDR1 MNHNS and CDR2 SASEGT. The CDR3 consists of 14 residues. Written as DNA, the CDR3 is TGTGCCAGCGGAACAGGGGTAGATAACTATGGCTACACCTTC. It yields the protein CASGTGVDNYGYTF.

This clone was recorded at least ten times. The chain has TRBV19 and TRBJ1-1; maybe TRBD1 (5 bases). This CDR3 comprises 11 residues. From germline, CDR1 is LNHDA and CDR2 SQIVND (reference sequence). Trimming cost V 3 bases and J 11 bases, with 10 bases left between them. The CDR3 DNA sequence: TGTGCCAGTAGTATGGGGGTTAGGGCTTTCTTT. Its protein is CASSMGVRAFF.

This clone was found a few times. The genes are TRBV6-2 or TRBV6-3 and TRBJ2-7; TRBD2 matches at 11 bases. Per the germline V gene, CDR1 is MNHEY and CDR2 is SVGEGT. J gave up 5 bases and V 0 bases, and 6 bases lay outside the gene matches. The CDR3 is made up of 16 amino acids. The CDR3 DNA sequence: TGTGCCAGCAGTTACTCTCGTACTAGCGGGAGCAACGAGCAGTACTTC. The encoded protein is CASSYSRTSGSNEQYF.

This clone was observed at least ten times. This rearrangement joins TRBV20-1 to TRBJ1-4; D uncertain. Germline CDR1 reads DFQATT; CDR2 reads SNEGSKA (reference sequence). The V end was cut by 1 base, the J end by 0 bases, with 6 bases between. The CDR3 runs to 14 residues. CDR3: CSARGVATNEKLFF. DNA for the CDR3: TGCAGTGCTAGAGGGGTAGCAACTAATGAAAAACTGTTTTTT.